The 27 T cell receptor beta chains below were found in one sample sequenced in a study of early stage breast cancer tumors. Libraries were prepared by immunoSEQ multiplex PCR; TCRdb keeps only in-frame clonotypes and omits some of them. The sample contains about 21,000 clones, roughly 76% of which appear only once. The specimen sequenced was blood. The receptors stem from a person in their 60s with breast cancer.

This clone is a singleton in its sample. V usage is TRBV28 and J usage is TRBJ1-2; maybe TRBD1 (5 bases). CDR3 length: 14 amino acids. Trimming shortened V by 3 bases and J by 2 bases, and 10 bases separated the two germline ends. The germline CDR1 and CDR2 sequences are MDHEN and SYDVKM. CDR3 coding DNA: TGTGCCAGCAGTTTTCAGGGCCTAAACTATGGCTACACCTTC. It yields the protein CASSFQGLNYGYTF.

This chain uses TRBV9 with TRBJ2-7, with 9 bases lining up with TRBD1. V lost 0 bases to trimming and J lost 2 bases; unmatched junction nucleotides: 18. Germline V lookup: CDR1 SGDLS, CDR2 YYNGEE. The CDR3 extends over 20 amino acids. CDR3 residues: CASSVATGQGIGGFAYEQYF. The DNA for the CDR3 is TGTGCCAGCAGCGTAGCCACGGGACAGGGAATAGGCGGGTTCGCCTACGAGCAGTACTTC.

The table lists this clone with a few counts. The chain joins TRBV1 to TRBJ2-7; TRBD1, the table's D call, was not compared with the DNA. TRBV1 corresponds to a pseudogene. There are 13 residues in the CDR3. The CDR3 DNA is TGCACCAGCAGCCAACAGGGAAACTACGAGCAGTACTTC. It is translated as CTSSQQGNYEQYF.

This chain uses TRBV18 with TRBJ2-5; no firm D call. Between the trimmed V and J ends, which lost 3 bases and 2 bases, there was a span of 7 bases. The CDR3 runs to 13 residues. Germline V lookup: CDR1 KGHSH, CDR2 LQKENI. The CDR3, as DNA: TGTGCCAGCTCACCTAGGAAACAAGAGACCCAGTACTTC. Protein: CASSPRKQETQYF.

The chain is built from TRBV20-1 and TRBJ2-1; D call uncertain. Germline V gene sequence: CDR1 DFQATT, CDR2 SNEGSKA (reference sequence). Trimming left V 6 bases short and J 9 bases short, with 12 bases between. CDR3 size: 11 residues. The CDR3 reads CSALADLEQFF. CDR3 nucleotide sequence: TGCAGTGCATTAGCCGATCTTGAGCAGTTCTTC.

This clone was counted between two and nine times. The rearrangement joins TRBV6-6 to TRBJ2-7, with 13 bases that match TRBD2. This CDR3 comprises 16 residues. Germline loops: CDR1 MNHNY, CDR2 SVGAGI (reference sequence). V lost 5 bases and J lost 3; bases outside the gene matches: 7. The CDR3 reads CASSQPTSGGIYEQYF. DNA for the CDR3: TGTGCCAGCAGTCAACCGACTAGCGGGGGGATCTACGAGCAGTACTTC.

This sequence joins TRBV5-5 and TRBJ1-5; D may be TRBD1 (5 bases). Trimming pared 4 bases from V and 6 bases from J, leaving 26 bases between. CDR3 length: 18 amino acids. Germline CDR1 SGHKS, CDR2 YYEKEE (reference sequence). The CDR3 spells CASSPYIFGAEGTQPQHF. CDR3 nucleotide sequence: TGTGCCAGCAGCCCCTACATTTTTGGGGCCGAGGGCACTCAGCCCCAGCATTTT.

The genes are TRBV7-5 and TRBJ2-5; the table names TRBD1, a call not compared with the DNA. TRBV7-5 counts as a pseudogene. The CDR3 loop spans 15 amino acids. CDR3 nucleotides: TGTGCCAGAAGCCCTACCGGGACATATCAAGAGACCCAGTACTTC. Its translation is CARSPTGTYQETQYF.

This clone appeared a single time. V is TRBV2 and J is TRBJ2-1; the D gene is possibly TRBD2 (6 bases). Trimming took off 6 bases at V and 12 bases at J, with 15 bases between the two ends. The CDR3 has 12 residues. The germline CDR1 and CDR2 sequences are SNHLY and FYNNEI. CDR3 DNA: TGTGCCAGCAGCGGGGCGGCGGGGCCGCAGTTCTTC. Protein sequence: CASSGAAGPQFF.

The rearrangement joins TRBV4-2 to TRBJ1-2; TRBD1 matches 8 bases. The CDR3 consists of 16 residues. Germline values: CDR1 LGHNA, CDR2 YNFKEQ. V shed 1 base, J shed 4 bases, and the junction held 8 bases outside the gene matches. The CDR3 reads CASSQAQGQDLYGYTF. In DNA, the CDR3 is TGTGCCAGCAGCCAAGCACAGGGACAGGATCTCTATGGCTACACCTTC.

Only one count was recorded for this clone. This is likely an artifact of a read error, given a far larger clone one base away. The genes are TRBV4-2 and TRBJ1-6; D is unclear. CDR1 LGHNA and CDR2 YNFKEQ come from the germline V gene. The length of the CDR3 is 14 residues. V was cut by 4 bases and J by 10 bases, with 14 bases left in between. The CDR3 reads CASSPGAGFSPLHF. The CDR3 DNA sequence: TGTGCCAGCAGCCCCGGTGCAGGTTTCTCACCCCTCCACTTT.

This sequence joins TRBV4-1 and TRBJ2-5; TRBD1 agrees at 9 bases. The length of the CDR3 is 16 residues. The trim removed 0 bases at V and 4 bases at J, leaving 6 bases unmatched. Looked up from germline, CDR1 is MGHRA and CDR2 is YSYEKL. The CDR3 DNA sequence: TGCGCCAGCAGCCAAGAAGGGACAGGGTCGGGAGAGACCCAGTACTTC. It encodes CASSQEGTGSGETQYF.

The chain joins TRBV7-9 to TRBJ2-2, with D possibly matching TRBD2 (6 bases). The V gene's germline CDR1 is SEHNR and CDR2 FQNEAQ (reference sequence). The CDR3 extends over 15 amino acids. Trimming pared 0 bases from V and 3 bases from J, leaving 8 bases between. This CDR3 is CASSLAGGYTGELFF. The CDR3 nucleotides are TGTGCCAGCAGCTTAGCGGGAGGCTACACCGGGGAGCTGTTTTTT.

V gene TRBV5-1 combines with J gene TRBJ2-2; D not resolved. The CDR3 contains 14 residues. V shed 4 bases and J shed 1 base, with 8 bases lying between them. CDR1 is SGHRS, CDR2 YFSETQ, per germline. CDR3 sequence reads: CASSDRQNTGELFF. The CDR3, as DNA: TGCGCCAGCAGCGACCGACAGAACACCGGGGAGCTGTTTTTT.

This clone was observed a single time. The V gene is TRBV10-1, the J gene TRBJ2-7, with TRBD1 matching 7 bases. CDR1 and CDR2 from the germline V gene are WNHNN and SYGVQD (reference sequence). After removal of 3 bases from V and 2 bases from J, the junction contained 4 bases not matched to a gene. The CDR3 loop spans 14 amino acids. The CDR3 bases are TGCGCCAGCAGTGAAGGGGGCCTGACCTACGAGCAGTACTTC. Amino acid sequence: CASSEGGLTYEQYF.

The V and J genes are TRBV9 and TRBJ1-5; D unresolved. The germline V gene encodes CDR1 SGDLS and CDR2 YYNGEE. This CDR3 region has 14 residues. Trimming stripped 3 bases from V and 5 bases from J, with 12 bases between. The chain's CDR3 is CASSGRPGDQPQHF. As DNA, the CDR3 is TGTGCCAGCAGCGGACGTCCGGGAGATCAGCCCCAGCATTTT.

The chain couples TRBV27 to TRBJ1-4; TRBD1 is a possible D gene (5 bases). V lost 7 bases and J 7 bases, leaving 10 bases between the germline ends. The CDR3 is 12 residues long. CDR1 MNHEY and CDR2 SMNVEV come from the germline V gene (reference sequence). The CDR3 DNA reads TGTGCCAGCATGGGGGTTGGTGAAAAACTGTTTTTT. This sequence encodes CASMGVGEKLFF.

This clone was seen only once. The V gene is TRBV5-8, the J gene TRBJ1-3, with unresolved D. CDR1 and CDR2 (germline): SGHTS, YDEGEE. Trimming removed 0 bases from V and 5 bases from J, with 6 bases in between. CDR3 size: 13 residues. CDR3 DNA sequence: TGTGCCAGCAGCTTGGGCATGCGAAACACCATATATTTT. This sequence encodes CASSLGMRNTIYF.

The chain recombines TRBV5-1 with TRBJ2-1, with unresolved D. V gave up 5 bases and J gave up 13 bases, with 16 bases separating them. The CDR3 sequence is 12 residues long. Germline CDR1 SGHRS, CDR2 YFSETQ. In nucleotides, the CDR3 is TGCGCCAGCAGTATTGGTGGCATTCATCAGTTCTTC. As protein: CASSIGGIHQFF.

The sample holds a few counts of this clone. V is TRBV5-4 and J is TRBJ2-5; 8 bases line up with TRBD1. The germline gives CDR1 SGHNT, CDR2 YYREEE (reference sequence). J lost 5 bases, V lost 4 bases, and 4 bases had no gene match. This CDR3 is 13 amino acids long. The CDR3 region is CASSIDRGETQYF. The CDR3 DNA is TGTGCCAGCAGCATTGACAGGGGCGAGACCCAGTACTTC. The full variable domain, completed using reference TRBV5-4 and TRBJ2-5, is ETGVTQSPTHLIKTRGQQVTLRCSSQSGHNTVSWYQQALGQGPQFIFQYYREEENGRGNFPPRFSGLQFPNYSSELNVNALELDDSALYLCASSIDRGETQYFGPGTRLLVL.

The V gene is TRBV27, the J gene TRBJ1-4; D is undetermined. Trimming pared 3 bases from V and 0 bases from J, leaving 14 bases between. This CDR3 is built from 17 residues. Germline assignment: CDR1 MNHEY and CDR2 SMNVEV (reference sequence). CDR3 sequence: CASSFLSTLTTNEKLFF. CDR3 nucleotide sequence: TGTGCCAGCAGTTTTTTAAGTACCCTCACAACTAATGAAAAACTGTTTTTT.

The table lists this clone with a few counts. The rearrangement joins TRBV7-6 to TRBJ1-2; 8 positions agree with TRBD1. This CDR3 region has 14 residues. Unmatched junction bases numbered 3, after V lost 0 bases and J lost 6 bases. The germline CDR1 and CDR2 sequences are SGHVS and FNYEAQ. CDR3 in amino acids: CASSLAPGGDGYTF. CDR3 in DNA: TGTGCCAGCAGCTTAGCCCCAGGGGGCGATGGCTACACCTTC. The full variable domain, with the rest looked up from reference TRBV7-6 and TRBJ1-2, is GAGVSQSPRYKVTKRGQDVALRCDPISGHVSLYWYRQALGQGPEFLTYFNYEAQQDKSGLPNDRFSAERPEGSISTLTIQRTEQRDSAMYRCASSLAPGGDGYTFGSGTRLTVV.

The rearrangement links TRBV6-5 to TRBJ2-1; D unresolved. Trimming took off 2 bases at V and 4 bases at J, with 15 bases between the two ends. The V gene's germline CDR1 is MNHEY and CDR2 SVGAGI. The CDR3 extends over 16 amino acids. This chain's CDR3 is CASSYDRLTEYNEQFF. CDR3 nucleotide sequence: TGTGCCAGCAGTTACGATAGATTAACAGAATACAATGAGCAGTTCTTC.

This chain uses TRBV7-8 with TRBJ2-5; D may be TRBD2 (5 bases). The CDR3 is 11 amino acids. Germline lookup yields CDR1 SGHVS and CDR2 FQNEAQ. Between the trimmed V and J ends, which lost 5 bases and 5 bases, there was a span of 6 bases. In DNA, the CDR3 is TGTGCCAGCAGCAGGGAGGAGACCCAGTACTTC. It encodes CASSREETQYF.

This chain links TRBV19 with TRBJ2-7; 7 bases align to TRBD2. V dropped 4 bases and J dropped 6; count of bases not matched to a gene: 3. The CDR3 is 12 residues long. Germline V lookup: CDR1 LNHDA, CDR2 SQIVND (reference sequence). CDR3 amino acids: CASSRSGGEQYF. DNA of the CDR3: TGTGCCAGTAGTAGGTCGGGAGGCGAGCAGTACTTC.

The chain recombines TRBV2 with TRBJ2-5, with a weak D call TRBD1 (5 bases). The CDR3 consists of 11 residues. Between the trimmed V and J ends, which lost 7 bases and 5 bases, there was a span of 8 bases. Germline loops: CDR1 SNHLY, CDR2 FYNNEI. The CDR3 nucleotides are TGTGCCAGCAAAGGGGTGGAGACCCAGTACTTC. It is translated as CASKGVETQYF.

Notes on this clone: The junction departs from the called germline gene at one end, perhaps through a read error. CDR3 in DNA: TGTGCCAGCAGCTTGACAGGGGGCGAAGCGGGGGGCCACATCTTC. This translates into CASSLTGGEAGGHIF. V and J are TRBV5-6 and TRBJ2-7, with D possibly being TRBD1 or TRBD2 (9 bases each). The CDR3 runs 15 residues. Germline CDR1 SGHDT, CDR2 YYEEEE.